The 23 T cell receptor beta chains listed next were all sequenced from one sample in a study of T cell responses to AZD1222 COVID-19 vaccine (dated by TCRdb to the early 2020s). The label giving this sample's time point can be read as: baseline before first vaccination. To prepare the library, the immunoSEQ multiplex PCR assay was applied. What TCRdb holds here is the immuneACCESS table cut down to in-frame rearrangements. Part of the clones is not present; checked against another copy, under half of the missing clones reflect an unresolved V gene, and the others are unexplained. The sample table lists around 160,000 clones, about 93% of them with a count of one. The top ten clonotypes cover approximately 0.6% of the sample. The sample was peripheral blood, taken on day 0 of AZD1222 vaccination. The receptors shown here come from an adult in good health.

This chain links TRBV23-1 with TRBJ2-5; D gene ambiguous. TRBV23-1 is known as an ORF, though its function is uncertain. Between the trimmed V and J ends, which lost 3 bases and 3 bases, there was a span of 5 bases. This CDR3 region has 12 residues. The CDR3 is CASSHQEETQYF. The CDR3 bases are TGCGCCAGCAGTCATCAGGAAGAGACCCAGTACTTC.

This chain links TRBV19 with TRBJ1-2; D ambiguous. This CDR3 region has 12 residues. Trimming left V 7 bases short and J 1 base short, with 7 bases between. The germline V gene encodes CDR1 LNHDA and CDR2 SQIVND (reference sequence). CDR3 DNA: TGTGCCAGTACGAACCTTAACTATGGCTACACCTTC. It codes for CASTNLNYGYTF.

This clone is a singleton in its sample. V and J are TRBV7-8 and TRBJ2-7; perhaps TRBD1 as D (6 bases). V shed 2 bases and J shed 7 bases, with 18 bases lying between them. Germline V lookup: CDR1 SGHVS, CDR2 FQNEAQ. The CDR3 is 15 residues long. The DNA of the CDR3 is TGTGCCAGCAGCTTACCGGTCCAGAATACAGGGGAGCAGTACTTC. This encodes CASSLPVQNTGEQYF.

This chain connects TRBV10-1 to TRBJ1-4; D unresolved. The germline V and J ends were trimmed by 8 bases and 0 bases, with 4 bases remaining between them. Germline loops: CDR1 WNHNN, CDR2 SYGVQD (reference sequence). There are 12 residues in the CDR3. CDR3 nucleotides: TGCGCCAGCTCGCCAACTAATGAAAAACTGTTTTTT. Its protein is CASSPTNEKLFF.

The CDR3 here is CASSPVGSPNNEQFF. The CDR3 DNA is TGTGCCAGCAGCCCCGTTGGTTCGCCTAACAATGAGCAGTTCTTC. The J gene is TRBJ2-1, the V gene TRBV13, with D unclear. There are 15 residues in the CDR3. Germline assignment: CDR1 PRHDT and CDR2 FYEKMQ (reference sequence). The V and J ends lost 5 bases and 5 bases respectively, with 16 bases between them.

The chain joins TRBV28 to TRBJ1-5; TRBD1 agrees at 8 bases. The V and J ends lost 4 bases and 0 bases, in that order; junction bases with no gene match: 2. Germline V gives CDR1 MDHEN, CDR2 SYDVKM. The CDR3 totals 15 residues. CDR3 protein: CASSSTGVSNQPQHF. The CDR3 nucleotides are TGTGCCAGCAGTTCGACAGGGGTTAGCAATCAGCCCCAGCATTTT. The full variable domain, with the rest looked up from reference TRBV28 and TRBJ1-5, is DVKVTQSSRYLVKRTGEKVFLECVQDMDHENMFWYRQDPGLGLRLIYFSYDVKMKEKGDIPEGYSVSREKKERFSLILESASTNQTSMYLCASSSTGVSNQPQHFGDGTRLSIL.

The chain joins TRBV10-1 to TRBJ2-1; 8 bases are a match to TRBD2. Germline V gives CDR1 WNHNN, CDR2 SYGVQD (reference sequence). The V and J ends lost 2 bases and 0 bases, in that order; junction bases with no gene match: 12. This CDR3 spans 19 amino acids. This CDR3 reads CASSEEGLDGLGSYNEQFF. The CDR3 DNA follows: TGCGCCAGCAGTGAGGAGGGACTAGACGGCTTGGGCTCCTACAATGAGCAGTTCTTC.

The J gene is TRBJ2-3, the V gene TRBV9, with D unclear. The length of the CDR3 is 14 residues. V was pared by 0 bases and J by 2 bases, with 7 bases between. CDR1 SGDLS and CDR2 YYNGEE come from the germline V gene. Here the CDR3 DNA reads TGTGCCAGCAGCGTAGAGCTCCACACAGATACGCAGTATTTT. Translation gives CASSVELHTDTQYF.

This chain joins TRBV19 and TRBJ1-4, with unresolved D. The CDR3 consists of 12 residues. V was cut by 7 bases and J by 6 bases, with 9 bases left in between. Germline CDR1 reads LNHDA; CDR2 reads SQIVND (reference sequence). Here the CDR3 DNA reads TGTGCCAGTATGGATACGGATGAAAAACTGTTTTTT. This codes for CASMDTDEKLFF.

The chain couples TRBV4-2 to TRBJ2-1, with 8 bases matching TRBD2. V trimming: 0 bases; J trimming: 3 bases; junction bases outside the gene matches: 4. Germline-derived CDR1 and CDR2 are LGHNA and YNFKEQ. The CDR3 runs 16 residues. CDR3 residues: CASSQDWREDYNEQFF. The CDR3 region has the DNA TGTGCCAGCAGCCAAGATTGGCGGGAGGACTACAATGAGCAGTTCTTC.

The rearrangement uses TRBV11-2 and TRBJ2-7; D not resolved. This CDR3 is 13 amino acids long. Trimming shortened V by 5 bases and J by 2 bases, and 10 bases separated the two germline ends. CDR1 is SGHAT, CDR2 FQNNGV, per germline. Here the CDR3 DNA reads TGTGCCAGCAGCATCTTCCCTCCCTACGAGCAGTACTTC. Amino acid sequence: CASSIFPPYEQYF.

This chain joins TRBV14 and TRBJ1-4, with no clear D. CDR3 length: 12 amino acids. Germline V lookup: CDR1 SGHDN, CDR2 FVKESK. Trimming shortened V by 3 bases and J by 8 bases, and 7 bases separated the two germline ends. The CDR3 bases are TGTGCCAGCAGCCACGTGGGAGAAAAACTGTTTTTT. Translation gives CASSHVGEKLFF.

This rearrangement joins TRBV21-1 to TRBJ2-2; the table's TRBD2 call for D was not verified on the DNA. TRBV21-1 counts as a pseudogene. The CDR3 totals 17 residues. The CDR3 coding sequence is TGTGCCAGCAGCAAAGCCGAGGGCAGGACGAACACCGGGGAGCTGTTTTTT. As protein: CASSKAEGRTNTGELFF.

This sequence joins TRBV4-2 and TRBJ2-7; D gene unclear. This CDR3 is built from 14 residues. V lost 0 bases, J lost 6 bases, and 12 bases lay in between. Germline assignment: CDR1 LGHNA and CDR2 YNFKEQ. CDR3: CASSQERIGSEQYF. The CDR3, as DNA: TGTGCCAGCAGCCAAGAAAGGATCGGAAGCGAGCAGTACTTC.

The rearrangement joins TRBV5-1 to TRBJ1-3; D is possibly TRBD1 (6 bases). The CDR3 is 15 residues long. V was trimmed by 5 bases and J by 0 bases, leaving 12 bases between them. Germline assignment: CDR1 SGHRS and CDR2 YFSETQ. CDR3 coding DNA: TGCGCCAGCAGAACGACAGGCGTCTCTGGAAACACCATATATTTT. Amino acids: CASRTTGVSGNTIYF.

This clone appeared a single time. This chain joins TRBV20-1 and TRBJ2-3, with D unclear. Germline CDR1 is DFQATT and CDR2 is SNEGSKA (reference sequence). Between the trimmed V and J ends, which lost 6 bases and 4 bases, there was a span of 8 bases. There are 11 residues in the CDR3. CDR3 sequence reads: CSAYRADTQYF. DNA for the CDR3: TGCAGTGCATATCGCGCAGATACGCAGTATTTT.

V usage is TRBV25-1 and J usage is TRBJ1-2; the D is unclear. CDR3 length equals 15 residues. The germline V gene has CDR1 MGHDK and CDR2 SYGVNS. Trimming cost V 3 bases and J 5 bases, with 16 bases left between them. CDR3: CASSDQGLGSYGYTF. DNA of the CDR3: TGTGCCAGCAGTGACCAAGGCCTCGGCAGTTATGGCTACACCTTC.

The chain carries TRBV2 and TRBJ2-7; D is ambiguous. The CDR3 covers 15 residues. CDR1 SNHLY and CDR2 FYNNEI come from the germline V gene. Trimming shortened V by 1 base and J by 0 bases, and 10 bases separated the two germline ends. CDR3 amino acids: CASSEGRTASYEQYF. CDR3 coding DNA: TGTGCCAGCAGTGAAGGGCGGACCGCCTCCTACGAGCAGTACTTC. The variable domain in full, completed from reference TRBV2 and TRBJ2-7, reads EPEVTQTPSHQVTQMGQEVILRCVPISNHLYFYWYRQILGQKVEFLVSFYNNEISEKSEIFDDQFSVERPDGSNFTLKIRSTKLEDSAMYFCASSEGRTASYEQYFGPGTRLTVT.

The J gene is TRBJ1-6, the V gene TRBV3-1 (or the pseudogene TRBV3-2); TRBD1 matches 7 bases. With V trimmed by 4 bases and J by 10 bases, 7 bases remained unmatched. This CDR3 spans 14 amino acids. Per germline, CDR1 LGHDT and CDR2 YNNKEL (reference sequence). CDR3 coding DNA: TGTGCCAGCAGCCCAGGGGGGGGCGGGTCACCCCTCCACTTT. Encoded protein: CASSPGGGGSPLHF.

This chain uses TRBV9 with TRBJ1-5; possible D gene TRBD1, 5 bases. This CDR3 is built from 14 residues. V was clipped by 4 bases and J by 5 bases, with 13 bases between them. Germline assignment: CDR1 SGDLS and CDR2 YYNGEE. CDR3 loop: CASSPSQGDQPQHF. Here the CDR3 DNA reads TGTGCCAGCAGCCCGAGCCAGGGTGATCAGCCCCAGCATTTT.

The chain joins TRBV30 to TRBJ2-7; 7 bases fit TRBD1. Germline V CDR1 and CDR2: GTSNPN, SVGIG (reference sequence). The trim removed 5 bases at V and 2 bases at J, leaving 3 bases unmatched. The CDR3 length is 12 residues. The chain's CDR3 is CAWGQVTYEQYF. CDR3 sequence (DNA): TGTGCCTGGGGACAGGTTACCTACGAGCAGTACTTC.

As DNA, the CDR3 is TGCGCCAGCAGGTTCGACCGGGAGGCCTTCTTT. It translates to CASRFDREAFF. This sequence joins TRBV5-1 and TRBJ1-1; D is unclear. V gave up 5 bases and J gave up 14 bases, with 16 bases separating them. This CDR3 has 11 amino acids. Germline CDR1 reads SGHRS; CDR2 reads YFSETQ.

This sequence joins TRBV5-1 and TRBJ2-7, with 9 positions matching TRBD1. The CDR3 totals 17 residues. Germline V gene sequence: CDR1 SGHRS, CDR2 YFSETQ. With V trimmed by 4 bases and J by 0 bases, 11 bases remained unmatched. CDR3 DNA sequence: TGCGCCAGCAGCCCGATCCCGGGACAGGGTGGCTCCTACGAGCAGTACTTC. Its translation: CASSPIPGQGGSYEQYF.